This TCR beta chain stems from a study of cytomegalovirus exposure and HLA in healthy donors. About the research overall: An earlier analysis identified some 110 million unique TCR beta sequences in about 179 million T cells.

Use of 60 Vbeta and 13 Jbeta primers characterized the PCR. The protocol was immunoSEQ multiplex PCR, while the TCRdb copy is restricted to in-frame clones and leaves out a portion. Among under 200,000 clones listed, around three quarters were seen once. This clone appeared a single time. Its target is unknown. Broader study findings: TCR beta chains numbering 164 were designated cytomegalovirus-associated. In a later analysis, HLA-C alleles had the fewest associated TCRs, DRB1 alleles the most.

This CDR3 is built from 15 residues. CDR1 SQVTM and CDR2 ANQGSEA come from the germline V gene. V lost 2 bases, J lost 2 bases, and 13 bases lay in between. The chain is built from TRBV29-1 and TRBJ2-1; D remains ambiguous. The sequence was obtained from a woman in her 50s in good health and CMV-seropositive. Material for sequencing was PBMCs. The CDR3, as DNA: TGCAGCGTTGAACCCGGCAGGTCGCCCTACAATGAGCAGTTCTTC. Amino acid sequence: CSVEPGRSPYNEQFF.